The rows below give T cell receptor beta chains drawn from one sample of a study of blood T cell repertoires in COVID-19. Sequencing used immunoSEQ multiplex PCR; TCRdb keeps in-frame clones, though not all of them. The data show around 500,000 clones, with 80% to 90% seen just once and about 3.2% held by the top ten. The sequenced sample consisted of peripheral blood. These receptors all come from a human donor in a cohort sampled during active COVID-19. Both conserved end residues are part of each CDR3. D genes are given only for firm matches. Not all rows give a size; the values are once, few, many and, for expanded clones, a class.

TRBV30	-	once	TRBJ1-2	TGTGCCTGGAGTCCCAGGGTTTATGGCTACACCTTC	CAWSPRVYGYTF
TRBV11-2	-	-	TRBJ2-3	TGTGCCAGCAGCTTATGGGAAGGGCGGGCCGGCACAGATACGCAGTATTTT	CASSLWEGRAGTDTQYF
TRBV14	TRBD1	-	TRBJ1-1	TGTGCCAGCAGGGGACAGGGAGAAGCTTTCTTT	CASRGQGEAFF
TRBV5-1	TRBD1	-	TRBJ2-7	TGCGCCAGCAGCCACGAACAGGGGTCGGGCTCCTACGAGCAGTACTTC	CASSHEQGSGSYEQYF
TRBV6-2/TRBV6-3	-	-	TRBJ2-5	TGTGCCAGCAGCCCAGGCGGTAAAGAGACCCAGTACTTC	CASSPGGKETQYF
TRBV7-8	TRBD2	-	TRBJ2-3	TGTGCCAGCAGCTTAGCGCGACTAGCGAGCACAGATACGCAGTATTTT	CASSLARLASTDTQYF
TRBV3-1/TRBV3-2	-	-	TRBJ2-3	TGTGCCAGCAGCCCCCTGGGTGGGGCTAGCACAGATACGCAGTATTTT	CASSPLGGASTDTQYF
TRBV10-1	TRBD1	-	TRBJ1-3	TGCGCCAGCAGTGAAGGGGCAGGGGGATACTCTGGAAACACCATATATTTT	CASSEGAGGYSGNTIYF
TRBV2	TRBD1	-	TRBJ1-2	TGTGCCAGCAGTGCGGGGACAGGGAGGGGTGGCTACACCTTC	CASSAGTGRGGYTF
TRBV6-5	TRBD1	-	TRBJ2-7	TGTGCCAGCAGATCCACAGGGGGCAGAGACGAGCAGTACTTC	CASRSTGGRDEQYF
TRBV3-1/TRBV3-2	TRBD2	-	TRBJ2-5	TGTGCCAGCAGCCTAGGACTAGCGCATCAAGAGACCCAGTACTTC	CASSLGLAHQETQYF
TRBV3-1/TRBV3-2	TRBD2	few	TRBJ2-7	TGTGCCAGCAGCCGGGACTTGGTCACCGCGGGGGACTACGAGCAGTACTTC	CASSRDLVTAGDYEQYF
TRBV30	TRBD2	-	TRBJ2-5	TGTGCCTGGACCACCAACCCCGGGGCTAGCGGGAGTATGGAGACACAAGAGACCCAGTACTTC	CAWTTNPGASGSMETQETQYF
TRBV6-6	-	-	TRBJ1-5	TGTGCCAGCAGTAAACAGGAGAGCAATCAGCCCCAGCATTTT	CASSKQESNQPQHF
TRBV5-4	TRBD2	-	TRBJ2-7	TGTGCCAGCAGCATGATTAGCGGGAGGGTTTACGAGCAGTACTTC	CASSMISGRVYEQYF
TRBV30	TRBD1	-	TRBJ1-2	TGTGCCTGCATTACGGGACAGGGGGCCGGCTACACCTTC	CACITGQGAGYTF
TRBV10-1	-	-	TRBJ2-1	TGCGCCAGCAGTGAGAATGCCAGCGGCACCTACAATGAGCAGTTCTTC	CASSENASGTYNEQFF
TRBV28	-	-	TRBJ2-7	TGTGCCAGCAGAGAACAGGGGGAGGGCTACGAGCAGTACTTC	CASREQGEGYEQYF
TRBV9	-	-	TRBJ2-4	TGTGCCAGCGCGAAAAACATTCAGTACTTC	CASAKNIQYF
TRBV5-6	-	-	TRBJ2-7	TGTGCCAGCAGCTTGGAGTTCACGGCCGGGGTGAACGAGCAGTACTTC	CASSLEFTAGVNEQYF
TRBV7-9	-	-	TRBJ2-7	TGTGCCAGCAGCTCCCGGGGTCCGATCAGCTACGAGCAGTACTTC	CASSSRGPISYEQYF
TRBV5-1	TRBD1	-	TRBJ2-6	TGCGCCAGCAGCTCTAGGACAGGAACCAGCTCTGGGGCCAACGTCCTGACTTTC	CASSSRTGTSSGANVLTF